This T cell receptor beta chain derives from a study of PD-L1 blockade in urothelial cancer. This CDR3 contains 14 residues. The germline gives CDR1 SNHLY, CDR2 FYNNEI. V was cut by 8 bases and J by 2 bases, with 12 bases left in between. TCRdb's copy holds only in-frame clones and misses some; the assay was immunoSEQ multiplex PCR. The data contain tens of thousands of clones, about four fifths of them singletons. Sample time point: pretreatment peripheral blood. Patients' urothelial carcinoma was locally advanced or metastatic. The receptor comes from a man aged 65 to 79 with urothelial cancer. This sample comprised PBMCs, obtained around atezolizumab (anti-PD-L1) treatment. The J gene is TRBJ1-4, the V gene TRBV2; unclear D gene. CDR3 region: CASSFDTTNEKLFF. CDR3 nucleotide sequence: TGTGCCAGCTCTTTTGACACGACTAATGAAAAACTGTTTTTT.